The text below deals with one T cell receptor beta chain. The table lists this clone with a count of one. The antigen it recognizes is unknown. The input lacks base qualities; no much larger clone sits a single base away. The entry originates in a study of cytomegalovirus exposure and HLA in healthy donors (dated by TCRdb to 2015 to 2018). Broadly, across the study: An earlier analysis of several hundred of the donors reported 276 Gb of sequence data and roughly 100 million unique TCR beta sequences from about 180 million T cells. An early release that covered around 590 HLA-typed donors contained approximately 300 gigabases of sequencing data and 80 million or so unique TCR sequences. Among the roughly 430 genotyped donors, around 81% belonged to the genetic ancestry cluster associated with self-reported Caucasian donors. The aim of the study was to test whether cataloging public T cell receptors could identify signatures of past pathogen exposure. The study profiled the T cell repertoires of 666 subjects by immunosequencing and related them to cytomegalovirus serostatus. Along with the approximately 650-subject first cohort, a separate validation cohort of over a hundred different subjects was used. To predict cytomegalovirus infection status, the study combined high-throughput TCR immunosequencing, statistical association of individual TCRs with disease status, and machine learning. In a later analysis, previously published TCR beta repertoires from fewer than 750 donors were re-analyzed and high-resolution HLA genotyping was added so that TCR occurrence patterns could be studied. The later analysis used no new phenotypic data to find candidate immune exposures, relying instead on TCR beta sequences and their occurrence across donors. To decide whether each TCR beta V gene segment behaved as functional or pseudogenic, an earlier analysis of fewer than 750 of the donors relied on high-throughput TCR beta sequencing. Alongside the repertoire data, information on donor age, sex, ethnicity and CMV serostatus was compiled. A later genetic analysis took genome-wide SNP genotypes for about 55% of the 666 donors and used that subset as a discovery cohort. All discovery cohort repertoires had been generated using a single sequencing platform. Both class I and class II loci were covered by HLA typing, at four-digit resolution. Typing coverage differed by locus: A, B, C, DRB1 and DQB1 were typed in roughly 629-640 donors, DQA1 in 500 to 550, DPA1 in around 610, and DPB1 in just under 490. Four or five DR-DQ haplotypes were treated as single units for association and clustering because of strong linkage in the cohort. On average, about 200,000 unique TCR beta nucleotide sequences were sequenced per donor among some 430 genotyped donors of the cohort, with about 19% of those sequences being non-productive.

Broad study findings and their caveats: According to a later genetic analysis, donors in an Asian-associated ancestry cluster had fewer N-insertions in productive TCRs than the approximately 700-donor mean. A further reported finding was that TCR beta sequences accurately predicted the HLA-A and HLA-B alleles for most subjects in the first cohort. Because some donors lacked HLA typing at each locus, the association tests relied only on the typed subset. Linkage disequilibrium might explain the correlated functional status among segregating V segments, but an unknown experimental factor could not be ruled out. In an earlier analysis of 587 of the donors, most TCR beta V segments appeared in productive rearrangements about 87% or about 30% of the time, broadly matching IMGT annotations. A later analysis found that most CMV-associated TCR beta chains appeared HLA-restricted, with HLA associations seemingly driven largely by CMV exposure. In a later genetic analysis, a missense DCLRE1C variant was associated with V-gene and J-gene trimming of TCR beta chains, and the association was replicated in an independent cohort. According to the authors, the approach could potentially be generalized to other disease states and immunological phenotypes. In this cohort, only TCR beta chains were sequenced, and detectable features were limited by the absence of alpha or paired-chain data. A group of highly shared sequence variants was considered likely to be a technical artifact of the sequencing pipeline. Presence/absence analyses assumed roughly uniform sequencing depth across donors, an assumption that may not hold. CMV serostatus was the only immune exposure information available for the cohort. Across donors, most TCR sequences were observed very rarely, whereas some public TCRs were present in many individuals. According to a later analysis, parvovirus B19, influenza, CMV and Epstein-Barr virus appeared linked to several top co-occurrence clusters. The classifier was reported to diagnose cytomegalovirus status with high specificity and sensitivity in both the original and validation cohorts. In a later analysis, TCR association rates were found to vary across HLA loci, with the most associated TCRs seen for DRB1 alleles and the fewest for HLA-C alleles. The study gave a list of roughly 150 TCR beta chains associated with cytomegalovirus. In vitro tests confirmed that a few of the cytomegalovirus-associated TCR beta chains recognize cytomegalovirus antigens. Some IMGT-functional V segments, including TRBV6-2 and TRBV6-3, could not be distinguished by the 87-base-pair reads and were therefore excluded. At a false discovery rate of 0.05, a later analysis linked under 20,000 TCR beta sequences to specific HLA alleles. Strong co-occurrence of HLA alleles, especially DR and DQ, made assigning TCR associations to individual alleles difficult. Compared with equally common non-associated chains, HLA-associated TCR beta chains in a later analysis were more clonally expanded and had lower generation probabilities. Because counts were too low, about 18 rarely observed V segments, including chromosome 9 orphons, were excluded from the earlier analysis of some 590 of the donors.

The cohort consisted of fewer than 700 healthy bone marrow donors. At the time of sampling, every cohort member was nominally healthy, though immune exposures that went unrecorded were likely present. The donor tested CMV seropositive, placing the donor among the 250 to 350 seropositive members of the cohort. A peripheral blood sample was provided by each donor, and peripheral blood mononuclear cells were used for TCR beta sequencing. Genomic DNA was extracted from the blood cell samples with the Qiagen DNeasy Blood Extraction Kit. From a lookup of the germline V gene, CDR1 and CDR2 are KGHSH and LQKENI. Counted from cysteine to phenylalanine, this CDR3 has 15 amino acids. The CDR3 DNA has 45 bases and is translated from base 1. V has 4 bases trimmed and J has 8 bases trimmed; junction bases matching no gene number 8. Receptor amplification or capture employed the immunoSEQ multiplex PCR assay. A mixture of 60 forward primers for TCR Vbeta segments and 13 reverse primers for TCR Jbeta segments was used in the multiplex PCR. The CDR3 region of rearranged TCR beta genes was amplified from genomic DNA by a multiplex PCR assay. The amplified TCR beta libraries were sequenced on the Illumina HiSeq System as 87-base-pair reads. The authors' pipeline ran thus. Across the 670 or so repertoires, a later analysis counted 80 million or so unique TCR beta chains, roughly 11 million of which were shared by at least two donors. Raw reads were error-corrected and collapsed into unique sequences with a nearest-neighbor algorithm that merged closely related sequences to remove PCR and sequencing errors. V, D and J gene segments were assigned by aligning CDR3 sequences to IMGT reference sequences. For a sequence to be retained, a match of at least six nucleotides was required to both a V gene segment and a J gene segment. Rearrangements were classified as productive when the CDR3 lacked stop codons and remained in frame with V and J, and all other rearrangements were classified as non-productive. Following IMGT convention, CDR3 was defined as the stretch from the second conserved V-encoded cysteine to the conserved J-encoded phenylalanine. The earlier analysis of roughly 590 of the donors excluded sequences that lacked an unambiguous match to a single V gene segment. An earlier analysis of 587 of the donors classified V segments as functional when productive rearrangements were above 56.7% and as segregating when the standard deviation between donors was above 5%. A statistical classification framework was built for diagnosing cytomegalovirus status from the catalog of TCR beta chain sequences. In a later analysis, V and J genes were assigned by comparing TCR nucleotide sequences against IMGT/GENE-DB human TR gene sequences. Using the TCRdist pipeline, a later analysis assigned CDR3 sequences along with most-parsimonious VDJ recombination scenarios. In a later analysis, every TCR beta chain was defined by the combination of its CDR3 amino acid sequence and its V-gene family, and reads without a unique V-gene family were dropped. In a later analysis, several hundred highly shared, low-generation-probability nucleotide sequences were removed to address suspected cross-contamination and a sequencing artifact. For each public chain, a later analysis derived a clonal expansion index from normalized ranks of inferred template counts within each repertoire. A later analysis computed generation probabilities with a VDJ recombination model fitted to out-of-frame rearrangements, and checked the results against IGoR. Hypergeometric tests were used in a later analysis to score TCR-TCR, TCR-HLA and TCR-CMV co-occurrence, with a repertoire-size bias correction applied to the TCR pairs. False discovery rates were estimated in a later analysis by permuting HLA or CMV assignments 20 times. In a later analysis, co-occurring TCRs were grouped using DBSCAN, with TCRdist sequence similarity added in when clustering inside HLA-allele-positive subsets. Repertoires with fewer than 30,000 or more than 120,000 public chains were left out of co-occurrence clustering, as were about five repertoires with anomalous nucleotide sharing. TCRdb re-hosts the immuneACCESS table, in-frame sequences only. Its copies lack some clones; in the studies checked, an unresolved V gene accounts for under half of them, and the cause for the rest is not known. Clone size and the V and J calls come from that table; the DNA yielded D and trimming. This sample lists 210,000 or so clones; roughly 80% were detected once. The ten largest make up approximately 2.1% of the sample.

The sequencing sample was made of PBMCs. The sequence joins TRBV18 to TRBJ2-1, and TRBD2 aligns with 10 junction nucleotides. This sequence originates from a woman in her thirties in good health and CMV-seropositive. The CDR3 in this case is CASSLSLAGLDEQFF. The nucleotides are TGTGCCAGCTCACTATCACTAGCGGGGTTGGATGAGCAGTTCTTC.